A single sample is the source of the 2 T cell receptor beta chains below, sequenced in a study of HIV-infected children after antiretroviral therapy interruption. As for treatment: PENTA 11 planned treatment interruption arm or continuous ART arm. The TCR library was built from RNA with a 3' RACE protocol and unique molecular identifiers. TCRdb passed the 3' RACE reads through MiXCR, listing each CDR3 protein once. The repertoire holds approximately 15,000 distinct CDR3 sequences, with about 3% as singletons. Sequenced here: CD45RO+ CD8+ T cells from PBMCs, pooled from several time points, sampled from a donor given antiretroviral therapy, either interrupted or continuous. Subset indicated: memory CD8+ CD45RO+ CD45RA- T cells. These receptors all come from a pool of human donors with HIV.

This clonotype appeared many times. This chain joins TRBV28 and TRBJ1-1, with TRBD1 matching 7 bases. This CDR3 region has 15 residues. Germline lookup yields CDR1 MDHEN and CDR2 SYDVKM. V lost 4 bases and J lost 0; bases outside the gene matches: 5. CDR3 nucleotides: TGTGCCAGCAGTTCTCAGGGGGAATTGAACACTGAAGCTTTCTTT. It yields the protein CASSSQGELNTEAFF.

There are many counts of this clonotype. V is TRBV27 and J is TRBJ2-1, with TRBD2 matching 11 bases. The CDR3 length is 17 residues. Trimming cost V 5 bases and J 3 bases; bases outside gene matches: 9. Germline V gene sequence: CDR1 MNHEY, CDR2 SMNVEV (reference sequence). The CDR3 nucleotides are TGTGCCAGCAGTCCAACCTCTACTAGCGGGGGCTACAATGAGCAGTTCTTC. Its protein product is CASSPTSTSGGYNEQFF.